This TCR beta chain was recovered during a study of CD8 T cells in Susac syndrome. Whole-study context: When their blood was taken, patients with Susac syndrome were therapy-naive, taking corticosteroids, or taking intravenous immunoglobulin alone.

This clonotype was recorded a few times. Random hexamers were used to reverse transcribe the RNA input (0.5 to 1 ug). TCRdb reprocessed the immunoSEQ multiplex PCR reads with MiXCR, giving one entry per CDR3 protein. The table includes some 150,000 distinct CDR3 sequences, approximately 94% detected once. Sample: CD4+ T cells from PBMCs. The sequence was collected from a human donor with Susac syndrome.

As DNA, the CDR3 is TGTGCCAGCAGTTCGAGGGAGCAGTTCTTC. This encodes CASSSREQFF. The chain recombines TRBV2 with TRBJ2-1; D is unclear. With 5 bases removed from V and 10 bases from J, the gap between germline ends came to 6 bases. CDR1 SNHLY and CDR2 FYNNEI come from the germline V gene. The CDR3 extends over 10 amino acids.